By its share, the clone carrying this T cell receptor (beta chain) is medium-sized (0.01 to 0.1%). These data belong to a study of glioma-infiltrating T cells. Per the germline V gene, CDR1 is ENHRY and CDR2 is SYGVKD. There are 18 residues in the CDR3. V lost 0 bases to trimming and J lost 2 bases, with 17 bases between them. The iRepertoire nested amplicon-rescue multiplex PCR amplified TCR alpha and beta CDR3s from RNA. TCRdb called the multiplex PCR reads again in MiXCR, with one record for every CDR3 protein. Of fewer than 3,500 distinct CDR3 sequences in the sample, around 34% are singletons; the top ten hold under 8%.

Sequencing used glioma tissue, nonneoplastic brain tissue, or PBMCs (not recorded which). This sequence was found in a human donor with low-grade glioma or glioblastoma, undergoing nonglioma brain surgery, or in good health (not recorded which). The V call is TRBV10-3, the J call TRBJ1-3; D is undetermined. This chain's CDR3 is CAISESSGEEVPGNTIYF. Written as DNA, the CDR3 is TGTGCCATCAGTGAGTCTAGCGGGGAAGAGGTACCTGGAAACACCATATATTTT.